The 15 T cell receptor beta chains given below trace back to one sample, sequenced in a study of Graves' ophthalmopathy and Graves' hyperthyroidism. Amplified TCR beta CDR3 regions were obtained using RNA transcripts as template. The library came from an HTBI-primed first-round RT-PCR and a second-round multiplex PCR. TCRdb called the multiplex PCR reads again in MiXCR, with one record for every CDR3 protein. Of under 250,000 distinct CDR3 sequences in the sample, about 22% are singletons; the top ten hold roughly 40%. Sequencing was done on a sample of peripheral blood. The receptors here all came from a woman between 50 and 59 years old with Graves' ophthalmopathy.

The rearrangement links TRBV7-2 to TRBJ1-6, with D possibly being TRBD1 (6 bases). Germline V gene lookup returns CDR1 SGHTA and CDR2 FQGNSA. This CDR3 contains 15 residues. V was shortened by 7 bases and J by 7 bases, with 17 bases between the two germline ends. In DNA, the CDR3 is TGTGCCAGCAACAAAAAACAGGGAGGCAATTCACCCCTCCACTTT. Translated: CASNKKQGGNSPLHF.

This clonotype was observed a few times. The CDR3 DNA reads TGTGCCAGCAGGGTCCAACAGGGTGGGCTCTCTGGAAACACCATATATTTT. Protein sequence: CASRVQQGGLSGNTIYF. V gene TRBV2 combines with J gene TRBJ1-3; D is possibly TRBD1 (6 bases). V shed 6 bases and J shed 0 bases, with 18 bases lying between them. CDR1 and CDR2 from the germline V gene are SNHLY and FYNNEI. The CDR3 has 17 residues.

V usage is TRBV6-9 and J usage is TRBJ1-1; no clear D. The length of the CDR3 is 14 residues. Germline V lookup: CDR1 MNHGY, CDR2 SVAAGI. Trimming took off 3 bases at V and 10 bases at J, with 18 bases between the two ends. CDR3 DNA: TGTGCCAGCAGTTACTCCAATAATGTGGGTCGAGCTTTCTTT. Its translation is CASSYSNNVGRAFF.

This clonotype was recorded at least ten times. This rearrangement joins TRBV20-1 to TRBJ1-5, with D possibly being TRBD1 (6 bases). V was pared by 1 base and J by 2 bases, with 12 bases between. The CDR3 sequence is 15 residues long. CDR1 is DFQATT and CDR2 is SNEGSKA in the germline V gene (reference sequence). The CDR3 sequence is CSARAQPGGNQPQHF. DNA of the CDR3: TGCAGTGCTAGAGCTCAGCCAGGGGGCAATCAGCCCCAGCATTTT.

This clonotype was observed many times. The V gene is TRBV12-5, the J gene TRBJ1-6; TRBD1 is a possible D gene (6 bases). Germline V gene sequence: CDR1 LGHNT, CDR2 FRNRAP. The CDR3 contains 16 residues. V was pared by 1 base and J by 8 bases, with 15 bases between. The CDR3 loop reads CASGLASTGWDSPLHF. CDR3 sequence (DNA): TGTGCTAGTGGTTTGGCCTCCACAGGGTGGGATTCACCCCTCCACTTT.

The J gene is TRBJ1-2, the V gene TRBV7-8; 7 positions match TRBD1. The CDR3 consists of 14 residues. Unmatched junction bases numbered 10, after V lost 5 bases and J lost 7 bases. The germline V gene encodes CDR1 SGHVS and CDR2 FQNEAQ. In DNA form, the CDR3 reads TGTGCCAGCAGCCAGGGGGGGACAGACTCTGGCTACACCTTC. It is translated as CASSQGGTDSGYTF.

In its sample, this clonotype was seen many times. The V call is TRBV6-2 or TRBV6-3, the J call TRBJ1-1; D call uncertain. From germline, CDR1 is MNHEY and CDR2 SVGEGT. Between the trimmed V and J ends, which lost 3 bases and 6 bases, there was a span of 17 bases. This CDR3 comprises 15 residues. The CDR3 DNA sequence: TGTGCCAGCAGTTATCGAATCGCGATTGGCGCTGAAGCTTTCTTT. This codes for CASSYRIAIGAEAFF.

The rearrangement uses TRBV6-1 and TRBJ2-7; TRBD2 aligns across 7 bases. This CDR3 spans 14 amino acids. V shed 6 bases and J 2 bases; nucleotides not matched to a gene: 7. CDR1 is MNHNS and CDR2 is SASEGT in the germline V gene. This CDR3 reads CASRPTGLTYEQYF. CDR3 sequence (DNA): TGTGCCAGCAGGCCCACGGGACTAACCTACGAGCAGTACTTC.

Many counts were recorded for this clonotype. V usage is TRBV20-1 and J usage is TRBJ2-5, with D perhaps TRBD2 (6 bases). Germline CDR1 DFQATT, CDR2 SNEGSKA (reference sequence). The CDR3 extends over 14 amino acids. V lost 1 base and J 4 bases, leaving 13 bases between the germline ends. The CDR3 nucleotides read TGCAGTGCTAGAGCACCGGGACTCCTAGAGACCCAGTACTTC. Amino acids: CSARAPGLLETQYF.

On this clonotype itself: A much larger clone sits a single nucleotide away, making a read error possible. The chain is built from TRBV2 and TRBJ2-7; TRBD1 is a possible D gene (6 bases). The CDR3 totals 14 residues. V was clipped by 5 bases and J by 7 bases, with 18 bases between them. Per germline, CDR1 SNHLY and CDR2 FYNNEI. CDR3 nucleotides: TGTGCCAGCAGTAGCGGACAGTGGGCGCTTGAGCAGTACTTC. Amino acid sequence: CASSSGQWALEQYF.

This clonotype was found many times. The chain links TRBV4-1 to TRBJ2-7; 7 bases are a match to TRBD2. CDR1 and CDR2 from the germline V gene are MGHRA and YSYEKL. The CDR3 consists of 15 residues. The junction had 7 bases not matched to a gene; V was cut back by 3 bases and J by 2 bases. CDR3 DNA sequence: TGCGCCAGCAGCCAGGCCGGGACTACAGCCTACGAGCAGTACTTC. This gives the protein CASSQAGTTAYEQYF.

Many counts were recorded for this clonotype. The J gene is TRBJ2-7, the V gene TRBV20-1; no definite D call. Between the trimmed V and J ends, which lost 1 base and 0 bases, there was a span of 10 bases. Germline V gene lookup returns CDR1 DFQATT and CDR2 SNEGSKA (reference sequence). This CDR3 has 14 residues. The CDR3 loop reads CSARVPGYSYEQYF. CDR3 sequence (DNA): TGCAGTGCTAGAGTCCCCGGATACTCCTACGAGCAGTACTTC.

Only a few counts were recorded for this clonotype. The J gene is TRBJ2-2, the V gene TRBV11-1, with TRBD1 matching 7 bases. The length of the CDR3 is 18 residues. The V and J ends lost 5 bases and 4 bases, in that order; junction bases with no gene match: 16. Germline CDR1 and CDR2: SGHAT and FQDESV (reference sequence). CDR3 sequence reads: CASSAKTGPFRFTGELFF. Here the CDR3 DNA reads TGTGCCAGCAGCGCTAAGACAGGGCCATTTAGATTCACCGGGGAGCTGTTTTTT.

This clonotype has more than one count but fewer than ten. The chain employs TRBV2 and TRBJ2-2; D gene uncertain. The CDR3 has 13 amino acids. Trimming took 3 bases from V and 3 from J, leaving 5 bases between them. Germline loops: CDR1 SNHLY, CDR2 FYNNEI. CDR3 coding DNA: TGTGCCAGCAGTGAGACGTACACCGGGGAGCTGTTTTTT. Protein: CASSETYTGELFF.

There are many counts of this clonotype. This chain uses TRBV5-4 with TRBJ2-7; 8 positions match TRBD1. J gave up 7 bases and V 5 bases, and 11 bases lay outside the gene matches. The CDR3 runs to 14 residues. Germline V gives CDR1 SGHNT, CDR2 YYREEE (reference sequence). The CDR3 DNA reads TGTGCCAGCAGTTCGACAGGGGAATCGAGGGAGCAGTACTTC. It specifies CASSSTGESREQYF.